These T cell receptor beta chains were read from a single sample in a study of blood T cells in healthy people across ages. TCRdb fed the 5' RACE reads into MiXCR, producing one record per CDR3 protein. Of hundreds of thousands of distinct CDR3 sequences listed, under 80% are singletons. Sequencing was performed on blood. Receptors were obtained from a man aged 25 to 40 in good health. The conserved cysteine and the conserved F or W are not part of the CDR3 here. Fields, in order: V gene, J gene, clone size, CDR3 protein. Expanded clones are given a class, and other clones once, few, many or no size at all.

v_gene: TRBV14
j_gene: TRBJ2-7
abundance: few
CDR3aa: ASSQDPRHSYYEQY

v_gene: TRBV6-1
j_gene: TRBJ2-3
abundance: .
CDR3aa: ASGPGSSDTQY

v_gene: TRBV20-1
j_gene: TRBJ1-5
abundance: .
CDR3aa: SARRETYGNQPQH

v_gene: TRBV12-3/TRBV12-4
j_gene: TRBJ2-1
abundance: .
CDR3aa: ASRPSGTSGYNEQF

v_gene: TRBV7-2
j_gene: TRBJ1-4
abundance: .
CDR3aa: ASSLWASEKLF

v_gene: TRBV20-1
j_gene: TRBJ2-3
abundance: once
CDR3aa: SARQGASEDLQY

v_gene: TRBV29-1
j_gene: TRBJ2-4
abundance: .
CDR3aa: SVEARDGEQY

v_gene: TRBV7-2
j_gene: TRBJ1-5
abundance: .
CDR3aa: ASSLRPNGGNQPQH

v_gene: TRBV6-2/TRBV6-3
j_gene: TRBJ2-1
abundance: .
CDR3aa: ASSTAGAYNEQF

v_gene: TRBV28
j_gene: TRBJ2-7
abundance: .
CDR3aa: ASSLFDGAAYEQY

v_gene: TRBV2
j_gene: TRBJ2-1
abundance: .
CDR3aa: ASTYASGGGNEQF

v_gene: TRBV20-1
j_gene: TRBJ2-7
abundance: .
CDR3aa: SAKTAGGRYEQY

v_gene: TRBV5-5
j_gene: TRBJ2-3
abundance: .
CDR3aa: ASSPAEGLSVDTQY

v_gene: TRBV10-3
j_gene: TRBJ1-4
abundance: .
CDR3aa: AAATGAIGEKLF

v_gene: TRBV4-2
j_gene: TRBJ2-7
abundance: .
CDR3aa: ASSVTSGEFYEQY

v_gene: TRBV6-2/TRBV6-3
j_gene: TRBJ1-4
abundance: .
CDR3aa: ASSSSRQGNEKLF

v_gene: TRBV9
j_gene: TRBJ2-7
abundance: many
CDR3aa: ASSPGDGIREQY

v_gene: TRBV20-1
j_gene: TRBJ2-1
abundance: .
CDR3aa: SANQGNYNEQF

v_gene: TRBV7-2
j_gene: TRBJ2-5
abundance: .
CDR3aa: ASSFSTTQETQY

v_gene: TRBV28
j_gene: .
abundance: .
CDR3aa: ASRTGRNSFYEQY

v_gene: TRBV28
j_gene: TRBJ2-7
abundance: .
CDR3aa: ASSPLGTGSNEQY

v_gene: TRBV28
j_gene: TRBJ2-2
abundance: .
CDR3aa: ASSLDGGALGELF

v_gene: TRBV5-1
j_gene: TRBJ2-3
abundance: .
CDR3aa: ASSLVADTDTQY

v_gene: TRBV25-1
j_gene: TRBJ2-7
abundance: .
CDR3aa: ASSQGFRYEQY

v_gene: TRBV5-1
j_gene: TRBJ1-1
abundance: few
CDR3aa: ASSSTGVGTEAF

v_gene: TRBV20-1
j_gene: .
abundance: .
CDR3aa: SARGARGSYEQY

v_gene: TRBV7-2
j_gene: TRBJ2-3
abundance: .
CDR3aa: ASSLQPLAGAQDTQY

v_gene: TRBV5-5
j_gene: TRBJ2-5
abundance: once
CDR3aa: AGSLQVVETQY

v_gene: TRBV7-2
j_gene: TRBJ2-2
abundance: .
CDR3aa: ASIHPGTGELF

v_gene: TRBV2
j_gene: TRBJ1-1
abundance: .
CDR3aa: ASSEEGEAEAF

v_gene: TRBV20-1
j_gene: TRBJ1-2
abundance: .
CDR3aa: SARESGNGYT

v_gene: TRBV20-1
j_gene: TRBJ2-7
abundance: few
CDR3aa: SAEGLAGSSYEQY

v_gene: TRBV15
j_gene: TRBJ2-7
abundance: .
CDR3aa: ATSSSLSYEQY

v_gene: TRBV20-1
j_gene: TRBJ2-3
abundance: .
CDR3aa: SATLGPITDTQY

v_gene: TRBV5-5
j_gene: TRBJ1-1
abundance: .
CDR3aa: ASSTSTGNTEAF

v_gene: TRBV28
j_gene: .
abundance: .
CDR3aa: ASSFQGPHEQY

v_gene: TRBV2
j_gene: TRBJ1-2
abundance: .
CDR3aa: ASSPTGTIYGYT

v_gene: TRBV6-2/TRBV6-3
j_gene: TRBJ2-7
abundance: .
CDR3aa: AEGRRRTYEQY

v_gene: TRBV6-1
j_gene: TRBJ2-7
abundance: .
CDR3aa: ASSEVGATSYEQY

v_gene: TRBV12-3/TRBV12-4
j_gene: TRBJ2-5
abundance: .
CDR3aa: ASSRQGGPETQY

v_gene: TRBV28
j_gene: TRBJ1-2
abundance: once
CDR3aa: ASSLPSRPAYGYT

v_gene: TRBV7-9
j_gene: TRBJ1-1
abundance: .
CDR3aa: ASRLGGGTEAF